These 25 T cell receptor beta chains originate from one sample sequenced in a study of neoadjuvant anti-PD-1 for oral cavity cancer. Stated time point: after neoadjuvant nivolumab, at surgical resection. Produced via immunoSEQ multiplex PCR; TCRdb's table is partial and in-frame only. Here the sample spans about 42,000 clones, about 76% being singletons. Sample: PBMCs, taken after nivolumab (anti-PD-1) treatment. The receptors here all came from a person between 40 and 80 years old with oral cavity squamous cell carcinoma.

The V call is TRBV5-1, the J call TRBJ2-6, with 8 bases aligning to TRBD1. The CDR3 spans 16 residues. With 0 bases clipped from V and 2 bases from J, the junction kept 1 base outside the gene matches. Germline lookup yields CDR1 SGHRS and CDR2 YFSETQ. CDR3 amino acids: CASSLGTGPGANVLTF. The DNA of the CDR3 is TGCGCCAGCAGCTTGGGGACAGGGCCTGGGGCCAACGTCCTGACTTTC. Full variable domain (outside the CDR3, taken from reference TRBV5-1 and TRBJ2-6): KAGVTQTPRYLIKTRGQQVTLSCSPISGHRSVSWYQQTPGQGLQFLFEYFSETQRNKGNFPGRFSGRQFSNSRSEMNVSTLELGDSALYLCASSLGTGPGANVLTFGAGSRLTVL.

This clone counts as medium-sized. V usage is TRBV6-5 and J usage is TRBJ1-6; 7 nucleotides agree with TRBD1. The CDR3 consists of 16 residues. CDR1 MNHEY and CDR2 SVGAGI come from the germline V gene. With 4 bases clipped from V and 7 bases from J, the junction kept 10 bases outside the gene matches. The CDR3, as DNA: TGTGCCAGCAGTTCCCCCGGACAGGCTCGCAATTCACCCCTCCACTTT. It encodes CASSSPGQARNSPLHF.

The CDR3 loop reads CAISEPRAGSHTEAFF. The CDR3 coding sequence is TGTGCCATCAGTGAGCCAAGGGCAGGGTCACACACTGAAGCTTTCTTT. J is TRBJ1-1 and V is TRBV10-3, with D perhaps matching TRBD1 (5 bases). Trimming stripped 2 bases from V and 3 bases from J, with 16 bases between. There are 16 residues in the CDR3. Germline V gene lookup returns CDR1 ENHRY and CDR2 SYGVKD.

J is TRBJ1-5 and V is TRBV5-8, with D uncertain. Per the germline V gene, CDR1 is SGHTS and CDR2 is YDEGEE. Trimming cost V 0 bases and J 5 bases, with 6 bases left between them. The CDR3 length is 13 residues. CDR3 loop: CASSLDRDQPQHF. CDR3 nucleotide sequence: TGTGCCAGCAGCTTGGACCGAGATCAGCCCCAGCATTTT.

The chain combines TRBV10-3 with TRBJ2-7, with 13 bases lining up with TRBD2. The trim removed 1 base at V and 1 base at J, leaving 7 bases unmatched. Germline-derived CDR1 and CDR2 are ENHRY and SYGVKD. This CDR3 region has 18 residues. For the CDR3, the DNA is TGTGCCATCAGTGAGTATGGACTAGCGGGAGAACTTTCCTACGAGCAGTACTTC. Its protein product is CAISEYGLAGELSYEQYF.

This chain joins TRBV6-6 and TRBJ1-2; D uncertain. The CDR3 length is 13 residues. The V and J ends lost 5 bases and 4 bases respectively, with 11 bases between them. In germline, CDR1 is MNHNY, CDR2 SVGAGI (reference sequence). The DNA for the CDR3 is TGTGCCAGCAGTACTGGACGGATCTATGGCTACACCTTC. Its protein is CASSTGRIYGYTF.

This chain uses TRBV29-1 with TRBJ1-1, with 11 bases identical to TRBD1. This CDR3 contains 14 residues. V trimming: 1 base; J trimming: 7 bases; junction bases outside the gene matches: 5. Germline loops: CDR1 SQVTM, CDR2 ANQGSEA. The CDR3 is CSVEAGTGGDEAFF. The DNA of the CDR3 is TGCAGCGTTGAAGCCGGGACAGGGGGTGATGAAGCTTTCTTT.

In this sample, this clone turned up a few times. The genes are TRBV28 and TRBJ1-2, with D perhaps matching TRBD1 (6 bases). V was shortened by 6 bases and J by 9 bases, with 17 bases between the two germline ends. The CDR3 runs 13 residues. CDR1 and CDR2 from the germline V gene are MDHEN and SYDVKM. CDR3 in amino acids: CASSKGGLLSYTF. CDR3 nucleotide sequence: TGTGCCAGCAGCAAGGGGGGACTGCTAAGCTACACCTTC.

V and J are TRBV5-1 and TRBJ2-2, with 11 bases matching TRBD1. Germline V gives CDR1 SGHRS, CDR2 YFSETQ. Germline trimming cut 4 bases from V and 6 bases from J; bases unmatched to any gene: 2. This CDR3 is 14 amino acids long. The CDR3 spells CASSRTGGPGELFF. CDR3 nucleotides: TGCGCCAGCAGCCGGACAGGGGGCCCCGGGGAGCTGTTTTTT.

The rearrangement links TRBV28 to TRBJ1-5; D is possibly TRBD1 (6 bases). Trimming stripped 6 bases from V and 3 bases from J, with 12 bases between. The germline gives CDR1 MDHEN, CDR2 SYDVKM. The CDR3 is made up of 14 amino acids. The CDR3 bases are TGTGCCAGCAGAGCACAGGGCGACAATCAGCCCCAGCATTTT. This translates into CASRAQGDNQPQHF.

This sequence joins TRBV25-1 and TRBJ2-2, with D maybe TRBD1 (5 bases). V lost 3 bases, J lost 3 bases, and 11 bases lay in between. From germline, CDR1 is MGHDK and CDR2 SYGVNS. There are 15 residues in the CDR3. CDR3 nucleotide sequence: TGTGCCAGCAGTGATAACAAAGGGGACACCGGGGAGCTGTTTTTT. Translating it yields CASSDNKGDTGELFF.

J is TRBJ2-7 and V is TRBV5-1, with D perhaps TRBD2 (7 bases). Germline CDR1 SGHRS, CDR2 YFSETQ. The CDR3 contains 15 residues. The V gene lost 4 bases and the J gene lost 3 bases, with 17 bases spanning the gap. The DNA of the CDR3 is TGCGCCAGCAGCCTAGGGACGGGGGGCAGCTACGAGCAGTACTTC. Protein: CASSLGTGGSYEQYF.

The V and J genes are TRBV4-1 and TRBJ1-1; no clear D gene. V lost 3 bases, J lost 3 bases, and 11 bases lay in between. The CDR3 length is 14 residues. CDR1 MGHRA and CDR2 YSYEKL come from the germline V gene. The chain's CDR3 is CASSHGGSDTEAFF. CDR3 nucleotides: TGCGCCAGCAGCCATGGTGGGTCCGACACTGAAGCTTTCTTT.

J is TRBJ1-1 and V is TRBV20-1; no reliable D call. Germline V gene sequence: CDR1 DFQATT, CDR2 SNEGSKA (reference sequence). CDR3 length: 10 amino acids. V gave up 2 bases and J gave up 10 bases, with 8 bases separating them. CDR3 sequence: CSARSGRAFF. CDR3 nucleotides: TGCAGTGCTAGATCTGGGAGAGCTTTCTTT.

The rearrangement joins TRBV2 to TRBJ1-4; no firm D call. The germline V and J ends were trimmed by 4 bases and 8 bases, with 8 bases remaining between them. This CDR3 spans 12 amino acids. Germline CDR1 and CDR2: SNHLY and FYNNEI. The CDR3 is CASSGLKEKLFF. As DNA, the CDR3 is TGTGCCAGCAGTGGACTAAAAGAAAAACTGTTTTTT. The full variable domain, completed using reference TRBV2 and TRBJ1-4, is EPEVTQTPSHQVTQMGQEVILRCVPISNHLYFYWYRQILGQKVEFLVSFYNNEISEKSEIFDDQFSVERPDGSNFTLKIRSTKLEDSAMYFCASSGLKEKLFFGSGTQLSVL.

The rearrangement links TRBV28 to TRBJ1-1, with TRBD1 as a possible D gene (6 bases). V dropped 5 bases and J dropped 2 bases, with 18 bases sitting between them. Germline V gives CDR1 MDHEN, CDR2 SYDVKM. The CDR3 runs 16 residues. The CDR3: CASSATTGPSNTEAFF. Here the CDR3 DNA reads TGTGCCAGCAGTGCTACGACAGGTCCCTCCAACACTGAAGCTTTCTTT.

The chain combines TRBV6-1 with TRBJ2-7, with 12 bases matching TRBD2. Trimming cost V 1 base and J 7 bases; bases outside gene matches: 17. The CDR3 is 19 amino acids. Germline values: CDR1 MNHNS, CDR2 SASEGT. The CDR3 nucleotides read TGTGCCAGCAGTGAAGGGCCTAAAACAACTAGCGGGAGGAAGGTGGAGCAGTACTTC. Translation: CASSEGPKTTSGRKVEQYF.

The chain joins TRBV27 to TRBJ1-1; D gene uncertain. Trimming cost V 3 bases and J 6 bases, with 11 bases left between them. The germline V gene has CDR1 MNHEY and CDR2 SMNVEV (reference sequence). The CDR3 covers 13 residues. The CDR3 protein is CASSFYGGAEAFF. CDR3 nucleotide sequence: TGTGCCAGCAGTTTTTACGGCGGCGCTGAAGCTTTCTTT.

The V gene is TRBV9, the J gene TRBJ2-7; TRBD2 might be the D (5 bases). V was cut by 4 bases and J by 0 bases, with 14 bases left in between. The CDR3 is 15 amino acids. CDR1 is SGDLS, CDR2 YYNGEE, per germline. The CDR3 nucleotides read TGTGCCAGCAGCTTCGGGGAATCAAGCTCCTACGAGCAGTACTTC. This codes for CASSFGESSSYEQYF.

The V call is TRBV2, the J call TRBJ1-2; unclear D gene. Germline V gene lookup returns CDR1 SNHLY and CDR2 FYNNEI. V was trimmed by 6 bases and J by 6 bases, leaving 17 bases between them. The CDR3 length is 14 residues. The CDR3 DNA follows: TGTGCCAGCAGCGACCGGTCAAAGTGGGATGGCTACACCTTC. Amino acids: CASSDRSKWDGYTF.

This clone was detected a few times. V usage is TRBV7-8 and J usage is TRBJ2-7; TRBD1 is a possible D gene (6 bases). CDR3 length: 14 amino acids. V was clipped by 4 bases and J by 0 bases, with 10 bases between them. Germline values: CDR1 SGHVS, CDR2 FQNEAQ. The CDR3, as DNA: TGTGCCAGCAGCTATAGAGGGGGCTCCTACGAGCAGTACTTC. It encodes CASSYRGGSYEQYF.

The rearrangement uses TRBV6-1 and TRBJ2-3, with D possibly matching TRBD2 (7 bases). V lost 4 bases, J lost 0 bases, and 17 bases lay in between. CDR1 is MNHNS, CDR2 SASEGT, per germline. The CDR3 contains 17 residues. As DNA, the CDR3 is TGTGCCAGCAGTGTCCGGCATGGGGGGGCTAGCACAGATACGCAGTATTTT. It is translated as CASSVRHGGASTDTQYF.

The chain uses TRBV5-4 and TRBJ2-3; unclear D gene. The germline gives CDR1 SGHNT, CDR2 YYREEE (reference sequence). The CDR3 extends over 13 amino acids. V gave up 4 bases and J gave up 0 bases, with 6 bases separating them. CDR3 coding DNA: TGTGCCAGCAGCCCGTCAAGCACAGATACGCAGTATTTT. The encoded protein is CASSPSSTDTQYF.

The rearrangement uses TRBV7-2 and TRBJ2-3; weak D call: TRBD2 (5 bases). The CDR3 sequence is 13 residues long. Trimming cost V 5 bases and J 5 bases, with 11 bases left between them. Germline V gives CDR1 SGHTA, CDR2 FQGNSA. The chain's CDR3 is CASSLDRGDTQYF. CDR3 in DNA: TGTGCCAGCAGCCTCGACCGGGGAGATACGCAGTATTTT. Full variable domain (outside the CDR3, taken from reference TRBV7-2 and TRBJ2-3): GAGVSQSPSNKVTEKGKDVELRCDPISGHTALYWYRQSLGQGLEFLIYFQGNSAPDKSGLPSDRFSAERTGGSVSTLTIQRTQQEDSAVYLCASSLDRGDTQYFGPGTRLTVL.

The CDR3 coding sequence is TGTGCTAGTGCCCTGACAGTATCGAACACTGAAGCTTTCTTT. It yields the protein CASALTVSNTEAFF. The V and J genes are TRBV12-5 and TRBJ1-1, with a possible D match to TRBD1 (5 bases). Deletions cut 7 bases from V and 1 base from J, with 13 bases between. The CDR3 consists of 14 residues. CDR1 is LGHNT, CDR2 FRNRAP, per germline.